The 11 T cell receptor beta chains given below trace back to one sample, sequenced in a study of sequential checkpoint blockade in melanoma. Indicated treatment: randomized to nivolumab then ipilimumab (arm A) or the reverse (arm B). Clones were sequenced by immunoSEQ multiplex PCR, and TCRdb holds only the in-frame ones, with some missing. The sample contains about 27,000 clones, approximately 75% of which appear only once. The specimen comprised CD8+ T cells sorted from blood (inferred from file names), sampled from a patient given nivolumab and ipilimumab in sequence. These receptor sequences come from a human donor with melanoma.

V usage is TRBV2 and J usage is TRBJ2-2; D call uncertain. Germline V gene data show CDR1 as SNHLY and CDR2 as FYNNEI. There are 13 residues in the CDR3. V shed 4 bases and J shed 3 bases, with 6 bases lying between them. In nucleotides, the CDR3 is TGTGCCAGCAGTGTCCCGGACACCGGGGAGCTGTTTTTT. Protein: CASSVPDTGELFF.

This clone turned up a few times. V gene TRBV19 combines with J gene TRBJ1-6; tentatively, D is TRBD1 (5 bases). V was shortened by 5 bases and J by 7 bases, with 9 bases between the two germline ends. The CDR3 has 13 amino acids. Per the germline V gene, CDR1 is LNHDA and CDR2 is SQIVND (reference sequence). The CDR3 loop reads CASSPGENSPLHF. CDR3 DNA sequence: TGTGCCAGTAGTCCGGGGGAAAATTCACCCCTCCACTTT.

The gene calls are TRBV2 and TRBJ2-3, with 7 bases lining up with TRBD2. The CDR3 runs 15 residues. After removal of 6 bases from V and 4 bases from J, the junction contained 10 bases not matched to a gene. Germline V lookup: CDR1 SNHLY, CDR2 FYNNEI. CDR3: CASSTGLVYPDTQYF. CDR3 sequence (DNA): TGTGCCAGCAGCACCGGACTAGTTTATCCAGATACGCAGTATTTT.

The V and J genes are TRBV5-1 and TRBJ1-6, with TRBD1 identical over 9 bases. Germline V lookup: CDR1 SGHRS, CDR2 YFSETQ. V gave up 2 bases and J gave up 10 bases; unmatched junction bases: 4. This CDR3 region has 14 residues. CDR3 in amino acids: CASSFDRGASPLHF. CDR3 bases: TGCGCCAGCAGCTTCGACAGGGGGGCATCACCCCTCCACTTT.

The CDR3 here is CASSSSRGSNEQYF. CDR3 sequence (DNA): TGTGCCAGCAGTTCGAGCAGGGGGTCGAACGAGCAGTACTTC. The V call is TRBV6-1, the J call TRBJ2-7, with 7 bases identical to TRBD1. Germline values: CDR1 MNHNS, CDR2 SASEGT. CDR3 length: 14 residues. The V segment lost 5 bases and the J segment 5 bases; nucleotides outside the gene matches: 9.

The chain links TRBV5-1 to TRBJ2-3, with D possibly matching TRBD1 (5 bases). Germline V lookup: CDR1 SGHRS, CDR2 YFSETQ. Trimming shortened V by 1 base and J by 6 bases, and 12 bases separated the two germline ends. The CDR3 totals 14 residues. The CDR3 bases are TGCGCCAGCAGCTTGCCCAGGGCAGCTGATACGCAGTATTTT. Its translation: CASSLPRAADTQYF. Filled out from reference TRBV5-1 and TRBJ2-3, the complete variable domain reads KAGVTQTPRYLIKTRGQQVTLSCSPISGHRSVSWYQQTPGQGLQFLFEYFSETQRNKGNFPGRFSGRQFSNSRSEMNVSTLELGDSALYLCASSLPRAADTQYFGPGTRLTVL.

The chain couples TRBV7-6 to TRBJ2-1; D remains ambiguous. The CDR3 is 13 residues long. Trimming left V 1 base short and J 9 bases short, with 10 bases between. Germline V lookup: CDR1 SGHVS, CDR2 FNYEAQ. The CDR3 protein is CASSLGPGGEQFF. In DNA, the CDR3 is TGTGCCAGCAGCTTAGGGCCCGGCGGTGAGCAGTTCTTC.

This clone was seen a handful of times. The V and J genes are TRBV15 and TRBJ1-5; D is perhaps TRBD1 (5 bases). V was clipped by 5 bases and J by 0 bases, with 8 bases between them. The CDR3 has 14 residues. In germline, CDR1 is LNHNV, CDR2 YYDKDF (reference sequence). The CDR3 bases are TGTGCCACCAGCTGGGGCTTTAGCAATCAGCCCCAGCATTTT. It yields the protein CATSWGFSNQPQHF. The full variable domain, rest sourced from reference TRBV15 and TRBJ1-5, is DAMVIQNPRYQVTQFGKPVTLSCSQTLNHNVMYWYQQKSSQAPKLLFHYYDKDFNNEADTPDNFQSRRPNTSFCFLDIRSPGLGDTAMYLCATSWGFSNQPQHFGDGTRLSIL.

CDR3 sequence (DNA): TGTGCCAGCAGCGTAGAGGGACTAGCGGGAAGCACAGATACGCAGTATTTT. Its translation is CASSVEGLAGSTDTQYF. The chain joins TRBV9 to TRBJ2-3; 13 bases line up with TRBD2. The V and J ends lost 0 bases and 0 bases, in that order; junction bases with no gene match: 1. The germline gives CDR1 SGDLS, CDR2 YYNGEE. The CDR3 has 17 amino acids.

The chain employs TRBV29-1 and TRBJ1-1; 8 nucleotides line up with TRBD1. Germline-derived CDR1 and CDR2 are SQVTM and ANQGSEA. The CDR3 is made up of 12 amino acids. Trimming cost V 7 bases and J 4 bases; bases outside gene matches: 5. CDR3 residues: CSGRTGTTEAFF. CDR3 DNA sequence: TGCAGCGGCCGGACAGGGACCACTGAAGCTTTCTTT.

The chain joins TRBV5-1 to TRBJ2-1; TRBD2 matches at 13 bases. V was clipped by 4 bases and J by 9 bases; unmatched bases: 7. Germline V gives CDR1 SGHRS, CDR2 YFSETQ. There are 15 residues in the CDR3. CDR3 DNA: TGCGCCAGCAGCCTCGGGACTAGCGGGGCAGGTGAGCAGTTCTTC. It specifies CASSLGTSGAGEQFF.